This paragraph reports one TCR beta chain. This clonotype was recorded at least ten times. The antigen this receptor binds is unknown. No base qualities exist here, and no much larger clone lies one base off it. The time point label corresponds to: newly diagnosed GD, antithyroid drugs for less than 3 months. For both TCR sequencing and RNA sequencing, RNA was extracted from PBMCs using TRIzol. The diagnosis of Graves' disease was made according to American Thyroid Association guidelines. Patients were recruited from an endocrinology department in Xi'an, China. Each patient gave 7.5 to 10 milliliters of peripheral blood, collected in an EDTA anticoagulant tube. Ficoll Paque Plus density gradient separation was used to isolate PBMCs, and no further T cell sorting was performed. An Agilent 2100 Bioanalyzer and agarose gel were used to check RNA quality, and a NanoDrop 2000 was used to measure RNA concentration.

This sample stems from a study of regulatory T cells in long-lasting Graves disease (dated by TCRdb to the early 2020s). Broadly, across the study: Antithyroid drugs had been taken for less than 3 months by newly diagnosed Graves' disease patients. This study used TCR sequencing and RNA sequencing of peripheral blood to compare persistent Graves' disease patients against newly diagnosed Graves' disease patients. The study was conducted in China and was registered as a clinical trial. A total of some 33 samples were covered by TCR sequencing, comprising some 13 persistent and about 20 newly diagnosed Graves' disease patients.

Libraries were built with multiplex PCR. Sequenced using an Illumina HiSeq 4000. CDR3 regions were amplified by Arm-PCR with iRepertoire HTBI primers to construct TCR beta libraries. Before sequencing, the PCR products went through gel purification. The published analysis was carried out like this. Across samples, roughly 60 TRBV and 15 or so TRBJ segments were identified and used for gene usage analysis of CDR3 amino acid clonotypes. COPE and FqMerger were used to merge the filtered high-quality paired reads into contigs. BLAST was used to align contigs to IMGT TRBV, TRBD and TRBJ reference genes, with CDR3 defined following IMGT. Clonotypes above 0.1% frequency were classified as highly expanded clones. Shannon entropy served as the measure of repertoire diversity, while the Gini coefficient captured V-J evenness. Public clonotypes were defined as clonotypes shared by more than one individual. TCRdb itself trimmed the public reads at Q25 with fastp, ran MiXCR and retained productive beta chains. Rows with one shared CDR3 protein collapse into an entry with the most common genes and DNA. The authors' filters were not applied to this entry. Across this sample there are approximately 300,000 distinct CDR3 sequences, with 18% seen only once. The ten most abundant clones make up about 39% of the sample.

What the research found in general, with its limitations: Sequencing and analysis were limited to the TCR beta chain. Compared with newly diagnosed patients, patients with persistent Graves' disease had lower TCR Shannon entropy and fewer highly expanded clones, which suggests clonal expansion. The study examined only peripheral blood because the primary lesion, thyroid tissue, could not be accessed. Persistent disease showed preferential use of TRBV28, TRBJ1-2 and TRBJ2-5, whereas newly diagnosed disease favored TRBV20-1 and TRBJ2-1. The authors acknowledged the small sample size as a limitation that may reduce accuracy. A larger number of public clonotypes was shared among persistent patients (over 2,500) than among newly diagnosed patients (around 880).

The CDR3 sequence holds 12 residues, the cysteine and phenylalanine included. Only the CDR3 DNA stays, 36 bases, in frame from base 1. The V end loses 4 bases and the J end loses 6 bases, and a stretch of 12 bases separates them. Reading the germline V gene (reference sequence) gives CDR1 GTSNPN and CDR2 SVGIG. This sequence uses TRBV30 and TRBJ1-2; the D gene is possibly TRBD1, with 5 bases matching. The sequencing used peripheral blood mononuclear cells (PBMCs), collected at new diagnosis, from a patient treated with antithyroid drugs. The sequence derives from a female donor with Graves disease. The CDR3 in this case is CAWTGHAHGYTF. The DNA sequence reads TGTGCCTGGACCGGACACGCTCATGGCTACACCTTC.